Following are 16 T cell receptor beta chains from one sample sequenced in a study of T cells in Graves' hyperthyroidism and ophthalmopathy (dated by TCRdb to the late 2010s). The library came from multiplex PCR. Reads for this sample came from an Illumina HiSeq 2000. The TCR beta CDR3 regions were amplified from the RNA transcripts. For the first round of RT-PCR on the TCR CDR3, the HTBI primer set was used together with the Qiagen OneStep RT-PCR kit. Starting from the raw public reads, TCRdb applied fastp trimming at Q25, assembled clones with MiXCR and retained in-frame beta chains. Entries are consolidated by CDR3 protein sequence, retaining the most common genes and DNA. Here the sample has around 480,000 distinct CDR3 sequences; about 15% occur a single time. Over 15% of the sample is held by the ten biggest clonotypes. Sequencing used blood. These receptors came from a woman between 18 and 29 years old with Graves' hyperthyroidism.

This clonotype was recorded at least ten times. V and J are TRBV27 and TRBJ2-5, with D possibly TRBD1 on 6 matching bases. The V gene lost 3 bases and the J gene lost 5 bases, with 16 bases spanning the gap. This CDR3 has 15 amino acids. Per the germline V gene, CDR1 is MNHEY and CDR2 is SMNVEV (reference sequence). The DNA of the CDR3 is TGTGCCAGCAGTTTCACCCAGGGGTGGAGGGAGACCCAGTACTTC. Encoded protein: CASSFTQGWRETQYF.

This chain uses TRBV12-3 or TRBV12-4 with TRBJ1-1; 7 positions agree with TRBD1. The length of the CDR3 is 14 residues. V dropped 6 bases and J dropped 0; count of bases not matched to a gene: 4. The CDR3 region is CASSNRGLNTEAFF. CDR3 DNA sequence: TGTGCCAGCAGCAACAGGGGACTGAACACTGAAGCTTTCTTT.

This clonotype was observed at least ten times. The chain couples TRBV27 to TRBJ1-1; 7 bases are shared with TRBD1. Germline V lookup: CDR1 MNHEY, CDR2 SMNVEV (reference sequence). Unmatched junction bases numbered 9, after V lost 3 bases and J lost 2 bases. The CDR3 has 16 amino acids. The CDR3 is CASSFQVGGLNTEAFF. The CDR3 nucleotides read TGTGCCAGCAGTTTCCAGGTAGGGGGCCTCAACACTGAAGCTTTCTTT.

This chain links TRBV6-5 with TRBJ2-2; TRBD1 agrees at 7 bases. The CDR3 has 17 residues. Germline V gene data show CDR1 as MNHEY and CDR2 as SVGAGI. V shed 2 bases and J 1 base; nucleotides not matched to a gene: 7. This CDR3 is CASSYPTGQRNTGELFF. The CDR3 DNA follows: TGTGCCAGCAGTTACCCCACGGGACAGAGGAACACCGGGGAGCTGTTTTTT.

For this clonotype: Possible read error: a much larger clone is one base away. Written as DNA, the CDR3 is TGTGCTAGTGGTTTGGTAACGCTTCGGGGGATAACTGGAAACACCATATATTTT. This sequence encodes CASGLVTLRGITGNTIYF. The chain has TRBV12-5 and TRBJ1-3, with a possible D match to TRBD1 (5 bases). The germline V and J ends were trimmed by 0 bases and 2 bases, with 17 bases remaining between them. The germline V gene has CDR1 LGHNT and CDR2 FRNRAP. The CDR3 covers 18 residues.

This clonotype came up many times. The chain is built from TRBV27 and TRBJ2-3; D not certain. Germline loops: CDR1 MNHEY, CDR2 SMNVEV (reference sequence). The CDR3 loop spans 14 amino acids. Trimming took 2 bases from V and 4 from J, leaving 10 bases between them. CDR3 nucleotides: TGTGCCAGCAGTTTAGTGGCGGTAGCAGATACGCAGTATTTT. The encoded protein is CASSLVAVADTQYF.

There are many counts of this clonotype. This chain joins TRBV29-1 and TRBJ1-2, with D perhaps matching TRBD1 (5 bases). There are 13 residues in the CDR3. In germline, CDR1 is SQVTM, CDR2 ANQGSEA. Trimming took off 7 bases at V and 0 bases at J, with 12 bases between the two ends. For the CDR3, the DNA is TGCAGCGGACGAGAGACAGCTAACTATGGCTACACCTTC. This encodes CSGRETANYGYTF.

At least ten counts were recorded for this clonotype. The rearrangement joins TRBV5-1 to TRBJ1-2; D is undetermined. The germline V and J ends were trimmed by 7 bases and 0 bases, with 10 bases remaining between them. The CDR3 extends over 13 amino acids. CDR1 is SGHRS, CDR2 YFSETQ, per germline. CDR3 sequence: CASAPGANYGYTF. Here the CDR3 DNA reads TGCGCCAGCGCGCCGGGAGCTAACTATGGCTACACCTTC.

This sequence joins TRBV6-1 and TRBJ2-2, with TRBD2 matching 9 bases. The germline CDR1 and CDR2 sequences are MNHNS and SASEGT. V lost 4 bases, J lost 7 bases, and 13 bases stayed unmatched. The CDR3 contains 17 residues. DNA of the CDR3: TGTGCCAGCAGTGGTCCGGGACTAGCCCTTGGGGGCGGGGAGCTGTTTTTT. Translated: CASSGPGLALGGGELFF.

The V gene is TRBV27, the J gene TRBJ1-1; D is undetermined. The CDR3 sequence is 14 residues long. Deletions cut 2 bases from V and 0 bases from J, with 7 bases between. Germline V CDR1 and CDR2: MNHEY, SMNVEV (reference sequence). This chain's CDR3 is CASSLSRMNTEAFF. The CDR3 DNA follows: TGTGCCAGCAGTTTAAGCAGAATGAACACTGAAGCTTTCTTT.

This clonotype has a handful of counts. The CDR3 reads CASSEQGPGNTIYF. CDR3 DNA sequence: TGCGCCAGCAGTGAGCAAGGGCCTGGAAACACCATATATTTT. The rearrangement uses TRBV10-2 and TRBJ1-3; D remains ambiguous. V lost 2 bases and J lost 2, with 7 bases in between. Germline V gene lookup returns CDR1 WSHSY and CDR2 SAAADI. The CDR3 consists of 14 residues.

This clonotype was recorded many times. The chain is built from TRBV12-5 and TRBJ1-2, with 9 bases lining up with TRBD1. Germline V gives CDR1 LGHNT, CDR2 FRNRAP. With V trimmed by 0 bases and J by 6 bases, 5 bases remained unmatched. This CDR3 is 15 amino acids long. CDR3 nucleotides: TGTGCTAGTGGTTTGGTACAAGACAGGGGGAATGGCTACACCTTC. This encodes CASGLVQDRGNGYTF. Looking up the rest from reference TRBV12-5 and TRBJ1-2 gives the full variable domain: DARVTQTPRHKVTEMGQEVTMRCQPILGHNTVFWYRQTMMQGLELLAYFRNRAPLDDSGMPKDRFSAEMPDATLATLKIQPSEPRDSAVYFCASGLVQDRGNGYTFGSGTRLTVV.

This clonotype was seen only a few times. J is TRBJ2-1 and V is TRBV19, with TRBD2 matching 8 bases. The V segment lost 9 bases and the J segment 0 bases; nucleotides outside the gene matches: 7. This CDR3 has 15 amino acids. The germline CDR1 and CDR2 sequences are LNHDA and SQIVND (reference sequence). This CDR3 is CASRTSGRSYNEQFF. The DNA for the CDR3 is TGTGCCAGCAGAACTAGCGGACGCTCCTACAATGAGCAGTTCTTC.

This clonotype was picked up a small number of times. The conserved final phenylalanine or tryptophan is absent from the CDR3, which likely points to a read error. The V gene is TRBV27, the J gene TRBJ1-5; tentatively, D is TRBD1 (5 bases). V was cut by 2 bases and J by 5 bases, with 10 bases left in between. The CDR3 has 14 amino acids. Per the germline V gene, CDR1 is MNHEY and CDR2 is SMNVEV (reference sequence). The DNA of the CDR3 is TGTGCCAGCAGTTTAAGGGTAGGGGATCAGCCCCAGCATTCT. It specifies CASSLRVGDQPQHS.

Many counts were recorded for this clonotype. An end of the junction does not agree with germline; a read error may underlie this. The chain combines TRBV12-3 or TRBV12-4 with TRBJ2-1, with 8 positions matching TRBD2. The CDR3 is made up of 14 amino acids. The CDR3 here is CASSIAGSDDEQFF. The CDR3 DNA follows: TGTGCCAGCAGTATAGCGGGATCGGATGATGAGCAGTTCTTC.

Turning to this clonotype: At one boundary the junction diverges from the germline segment, which might be a read error. V usage is TRBV3-1 and J usage is TRBJ1-2, with D perhaps TRBD1 (6 bases). CDR1 and CDR2 (germline): LGHDT, YNNKEL (reference sequence). This CDR3 comprises 15 residues. The CDR3 reads CASSHQDRPNCGYTF. For the CDR3, the DNA is TGTGCCAGCAGCCATCAGGACAGACCTAACTGTGGCTACACCTTC.